Listed below are T cell receptor beta chains from one sample, sequenced in a study of spatial heterogeneity in lung cancer. TCRdb re-analysed the 5' RACE reads in MiXCR, keeping a single row per CDR3 protein. The table lists tens of thousands of distinct CDR3 sequences, approximately 19% of them singletons. Sequencing used PBMCs, obtained at follow-up. These receptors were obtained from a male donor with early-stage non-small cell lung cancer. The CDR3 runs from the conserved cysteine through the conserved F or W. The order of the fields is clone size, J gene, V gene, D gene, CDR3 protein, CDR3 DNA. A D gene is named only where the DNA matches it firmly. Clone size is shown for a subset of rows, as once, few, many or a class of expanded clone.

few	TRBJ2-1	TRBV24-1	TRBD2	CATRESGNRNEQFF	TGTGCCACCAGAGAGAGCGGGAACCGTAATGAGCAGTTCTTC
-	TRBJ2-1	TRBV6-2/TRBV6-3	-	CASSYLQLYNEQFF	TGTGCCAGCAGTTACCTACAGCTTTACAATGAGCAGTTCTTC
many	TRBJ2-5	TRBV20-1	-	CSASTQETQYF	TGCAGTGCTAGCACGCAAGAGACCCAGTACTTC
few	TRBJ2-5	TRBV5-1	-	CASSWAFGETQYF	TGCGCCAGCAGCTGGGCATTCGGGGAGACCCAGTACTTC
many	TRBJ1-3	TRBV7-2	-	CASSLVIGNTIYF	TGTGCCAGCAGCTTAGTGATAGGAAACACCATATATTTT
once	TRBJ2-5	TRBV20-1	-	CSARTLVGRQETQYF	TGCAGTGCTAGGACTCTAGTGGGAAGACAAGAGACCCAGTACTTC
few	TRBJ1-2	TRBV6-6	-	CASSSGGGVYGYTF	TGTGCCAGCAGTTCAGGCGGGGGGGTATATGGCTACACCTTC
few	TRBJ2-3	TRBV20-1	TRBD2	CSARDGERGGTDTQYF	TGCAGTGCTAGAGATGGCGAGCGGGGGGGCACAGATACGCAGTATTTT
few	TRBJ2-5	TRBV27	-	CASSFRRGLETQYF	TGTGCCAGCAGTTTTCGGCGGGGTCTCGAGACCCAGTACTTC
-	TRBJ2-7	TRBV5-4	TRBD1	CASSPRDSRYEQYF	TGTGCCAGCAGCCCCCGGGACAGCCGATACGAGCAGTACTTC
few	TRBJ1-2	TRBV20-1	TRBD1	CSAGPGQGNYGYTF	TGCAGTGCGGGACCCGGACAGGGGAACTATGGCTACACCTTC
-	TRBJ2-7	TRBV5-4	-	CASREEVSSYEQYF	TGTGCCAGCAGAGAGGAGGTTAGCTCCTACGAGCAGTACTTC
-	TRBJ2-5	TRBV5-1	-	CASSRQGYFGETQYF	TGCGCCAGCAGCCGCCAGGGGTACTTCGGGGAGACCCAGTACTTC
-	TRBJ2-1	TRBV19	TRBD1	CASTKNGGTGVNEQFF	TGTGCCAGTACCAAAAACGGGGGGACAGGGGTCAATGAGCAGTTCTTC
few	TRBJ1-1	TRBV4-1	-	CASSHSFTDTEAFF	TGCGCCAGCAGCCACTCCTTTACCGACACTGAAGCTTTCTTT
-	TRBJ2-7	TRBV6-1	-	CATIGRVGSYEQYF	TGTGCCACAATAGGGCGGGTTGGATCCTACGAGCAGTACTTC
-	TRBJ2-7	TRBV12-3/TRBV12-4	-	CASSRSSEQYF	TGTGCCAGCAGCCGGTCCTCCGAGCAGTACTTC